The next 9 T cell receptor beta chains were all read from a single sample in a study of a mutant IDH1 vaccine in newly diagnosed glioma. These receptors' antigens are unknown. This table comes from immunoSEQ multiplex PCR, and its TCRdb copy is limited to in-frame clones, with some not included. The sample holds over 50,000 clones, about 87% seen once. Regarding time point: week 5, during vaccination. Vaccination comprised doses that each held 300 ug of mutant IDH1 20-mer peptide, plus topical imiquimod. Sample: PBMCs, taken from a glioma patient whose treatment included an IDH1 peptide vaccine. These receptors came from a woman in her thirties or forties with glioma.

The chain combines TRBV19 with TRBJ2-7, with 8 bases matching TRBD2. V gave up 6 bases and J gave up 3 bases; unmatched junction bases: 4. Per the germline V gene, CDR1 is LNHDA and CDR2 is SQIVND (reference sequence). The CDR3 runs 13 residues. CDR3 DNA sequence: TGTGCCAGTAGGAGAGCGGGAGACTACGAGCAGTACTTC. It codes for CASRRAGDYEQYF.

This chain links TRBV30 with TRBJ1-2, with D perhaps matching TRBD1 (5 bases). The V end was cut by 2 bases, the J end by 2 bases, with 6 bases between. Germline loops: CDR1 GTSNPN, CDR2 SVGIG (reference sequence). This CDR3 is built from 12 residues. DNA of the CDR3: TGTGCCTGGAGTAACAGGAACTATGGCTACACCTTC. Residues: CAWSNRNYGYTF.

This clone was counted a single time. This chain joins TRBV7-2 and TRBJ2-7; D could derive from TRBD1 or TRBD2 (6 bases each). Per the germline V gene, CDR1 is SGHTA and CDR2 is FQGNSA. V was cut by 6 bases and J by 4 bases, with 16 bases left in between. The CDR3 extends over 14 amino acids. In DNA form, the CDR3 reads TGTGCCAGCAGACCCTCCGGGGGCCCATACGAGCAGTACTTC. Encoded protein: CASRPSGGPYEQYF.

The chain couples TRBV5-1 to TRBJ2-1, with D possibly matching TRBD2 (6 bases). The CDR3 extends over 15 amino acids. Germline V lookup: CDR1 SGHRS, CDR2 YFSETQ. Trimming cost V 0 bases and J 2 bases, with 9 bases left between them. The CDR3 DNA sequence: TGCGCCAGCAGCTTGGACGGGAGCACCTACAATGAGCAGTTCTTC. It codes for CASSLDGSTYNEQFF.

The chain uses TRBV6-4 and TRBJ1-5, with D tentatively TRBD1 (6 bases). Deletions cut 8 bases from V and 4 bases from J, with 12 bases between. The CDR3 totals 13 residues. CDR1 is MRHNA, CDR2 SNTAGT, per germline. CDR3 coding DNA: TGTGCCAGCTCCCTGGACAGTAATCAGCCCCAGCATTTT. It translates to CASSLDSNQPQHF.

The chain combines TRBV6-1 with TRBJ1-1; D gene unclear. The germline V and J ends were trimmed by 2 bases and 11 bases, with 15 bases remaining between them. The CDR3 loop spans 13 amino acids. CDR1 and CDR2 (germline): MNHNS, SASEGT. CDR3: CASSELPGPGAFF. Here the CDR3 DNA reads TGTGCCAGCAGTGAACTGCCTGGGCCCGGGGCTTTCTTT.

The genes are TRBV11-2 and TRBJ1-1, with D unclear. V was cut by 3 bases and J by 5 bases, with 19 bases left in between. CDR1 and CDR2 from the germline V gene are SGHAT and FQNNGV. This CDR3 is 16 amino acids long. In DNA form, the CDR3 reads TGTGCCAGCAGCTTTTCGGCCAGACGGAGTTGGACTGAAGCTTTCTTT. This codes for CASSFSARRSWTEAFF.

The chain carries TRBV19 and TRBJ1-2; weak D call: TRBD1 (6 bases). This CDR3 has 11 residues. The V end lost 4 bases, the J end lost 8 bases, and 8 bases lay between the germline ends. The germline V gene encodes CDR1 LNHDA and CDR2 SQIVND (reference sequence). CDR3 nucleotide sequence: TGTGCCAGTAGTACCAGGGGCGGCTACACCTTC. Protein: CASSTRGGYTF. Variable domain in full (rest from reference TRBV19 and TRBJ1-2): DGGITQSPKYLFRKEGQNVTLSCEQNLNHDAMYWYRQDPGQGLRLIYYSQIVNDFQKGDIAEGYSVSREKKESFPLTVTSAQKNPTAFYLCASSTRGGYTFGSGTRLTVV.

This clone has a handful of counts. This chain links TRBV2 with TRBJ1-1; TRBD1 might be the D (5 bases). Trimming stripped 3 bases from V and 6 bases from J, with 5 bases between. CDR1 is SNHLY and CDR2 is FYNNEI in the germline V gene. The length of the CDR3 is 11 residues. The chain's CDR3 is CASSDRAEAFF. CDR3 in DNA: TGTGCCAGCAGTGACAGGGCTGAAGCTTTCTTT.